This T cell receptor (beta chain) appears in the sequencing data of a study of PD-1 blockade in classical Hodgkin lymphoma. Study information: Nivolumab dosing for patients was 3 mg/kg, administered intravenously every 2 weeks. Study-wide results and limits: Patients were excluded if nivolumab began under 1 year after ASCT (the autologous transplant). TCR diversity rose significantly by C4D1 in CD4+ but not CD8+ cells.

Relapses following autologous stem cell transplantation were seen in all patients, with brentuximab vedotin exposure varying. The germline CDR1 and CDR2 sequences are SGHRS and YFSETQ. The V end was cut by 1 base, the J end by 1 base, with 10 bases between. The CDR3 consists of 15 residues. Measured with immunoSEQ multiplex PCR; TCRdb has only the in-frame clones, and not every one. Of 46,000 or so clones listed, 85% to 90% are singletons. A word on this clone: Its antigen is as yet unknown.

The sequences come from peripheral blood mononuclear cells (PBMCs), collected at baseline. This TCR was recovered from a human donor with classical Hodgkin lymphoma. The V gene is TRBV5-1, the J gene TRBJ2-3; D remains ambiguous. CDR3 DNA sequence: TGCGCCAGCAGCTTGTCTGGGTTCGGCACAGATACGCAGTATTTT. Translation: CASSLSGFGTDTQYF.